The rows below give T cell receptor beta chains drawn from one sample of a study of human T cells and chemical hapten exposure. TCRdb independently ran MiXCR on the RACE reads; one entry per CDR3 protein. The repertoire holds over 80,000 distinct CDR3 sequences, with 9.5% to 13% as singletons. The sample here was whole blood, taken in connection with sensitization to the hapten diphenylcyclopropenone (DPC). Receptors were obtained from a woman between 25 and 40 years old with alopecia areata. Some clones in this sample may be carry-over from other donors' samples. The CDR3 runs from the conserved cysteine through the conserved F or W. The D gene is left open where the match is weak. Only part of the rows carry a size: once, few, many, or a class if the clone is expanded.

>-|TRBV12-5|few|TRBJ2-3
TGTGCTAGTGGTTCCGGGATAGATACGCAGTATTTT
CASGSGIDTQYF
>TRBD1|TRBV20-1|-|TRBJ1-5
TGCAGTGCTTGGGACAGCCCCAATCAGCCCCAGCATTTT
CSAWDSPNQPQHF
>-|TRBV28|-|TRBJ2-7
TGTGCCAGCAATTCCAGGGGGGACGAGCAGTACTTC
CASNSRGDEQYF
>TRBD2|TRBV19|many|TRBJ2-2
TGTGCCAGTAGCCCGGGACTAGCGGGAGGGAAGAACACCGGGGAGCTGTTTTTT
CASSPGLAGGKNTGELFF
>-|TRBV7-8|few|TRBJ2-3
TGTGCCAGCAGCCCAGGGGGGGGCCGCACAGATACGCAGTATTTT
CASSPGGGRTDTQYF
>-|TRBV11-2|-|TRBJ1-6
TGTGCCAGCAGCCCCCGGACGCGGGGCCGAAATTCACCCCTCCACTTT
CASSPRTRGRNSPLHF
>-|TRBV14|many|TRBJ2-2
TGTGCCAGCAACGCCCAATTCACCGGGGAGCTGTTTTTT
CASNAQFTGELFF
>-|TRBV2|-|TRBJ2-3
TGTGCCAGCAGCTACCACTTGGAAGCAGATACGCAGTATTTT
CASSYHLEADTQYF
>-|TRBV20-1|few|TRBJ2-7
TGCAGTGCTAGAGAAGACAGGGAGCAGTACTTC
CSAREDREQYF
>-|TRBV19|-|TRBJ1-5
TGTGCCAGTAGTATTCTCCCCAATCAGCCCCAGCATTTT
CASSILPNQPQHF
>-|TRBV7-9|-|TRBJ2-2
TGTGCCAGCAGCCCCTACACCGGGGAGCTGTTTTTT
CASSPYTGELFF